Listed here are 27 T cell receptor beta chains from one sample, sequenced in a study of OX40 agonist ivuxolimab in advanced cancers. Here immunoSEQ multiplex PCR was the method, and the copy in TCRdb shows in-frame clones only, minus some. Among tens of thousands of clones listed, approximately 80% were seen once. The sequences come from CD4+ or CD8+ T cells sorted from blood, collected in a trial of the OX40 agonist ivuxolimab. The receptors stem from an adult with an advanced solid tumor such as melanoma, head and neck, liver or kidney cancer.

This chain connects TRBV10-3 to TRBJ2-3; D may match TRBD1 or TRBD2 (6 bases each). The V end was cut by 1 base, the J end by 2 bases, with 13 bases between. CDR3 size: 16 residues. Germline loops: CDR1 ENHRY, CDR2 SYGVKD. CDR3 region: CAISEFGGGPTDTQYF. DNA for the CDR3: TGTGCCATCAGTGAGTTTGGAGGGGGGCCCACAGATACGCAGTATTTT.

V gene TRBV28 combines with J gene TRBJ1-1; D not certain. This CDR3 has 14 amino acids. Germline V gene lookup returns CDR1 MDHEN and CDR2 SYDVKM. Trimming left V 7 bases short and J 0 bases short, with 12 bases between. The CDR3: CASTPGGVNTEAFF. The CDR3 DNA follows: TGTGCCAGCACCCCAGGTGGGGTGAACACTGAAGCTTTCTTT.

The chain carries TRBV27 and TRBJ1-5; D not certain. Per the germline V gene, CDR1 is MNHEY and CDR2 is SMNVEV (reference sequence). The V end lost 4 bases, the J end lost 4 bases, and 11 bases lay between the germline ends. This CDR3 has 14 residues. CDR3 in amino acids: CASSSHPRNQPQHF. For the CDR3, the DNA is TGTGCCAGCAGTTCCCACCCCCGTAATCAGCCCCAGCATTTT.

The chain links TRBV4-1 to TRBJ2-3; maybe TRBD1 (5 bases). V was clipped by 3 bases and J by 2 bases, with 12 bases between them. The germline V gene encodes CDR1 MGHRA and CDR2 YSYEKL. CDR3 length equals 15 residues. CDR3 region: CASSQVQVYTDTQYF. In DNA, the CDR3 is TGCGCCAGCAGCCAGGTACAGGTTTACACAGATACGCAGTATTTT.

The rearrangement links TRBV5-5 to TRBJ1-1; 10 nucleotides agree with TRBD1. Losses at the gene ends were 4 bases for V and 3 bases for J; bases not matched to a gene: 0. CDR3 length equals 13 residues. Germline CDR1 reads SGHKS; CDR2 reads YYEKEE (reference sequence). CDR3 nucleotide sequence: TGTGCCAGCAGCGGGACAGGGGACACTGAAGCTTTCTTT. Translation: CASSGTGDTEAFF.

V and J are TRBV7-2 and TRBJ1-2; no clear D. The CDR3 totals 14 residues. Germline assignment: CDR1 SGHTA and CDR2 FQGNSA. V shed 6 bases and J shed 8 bases, with 19 bases lying between them. The CDR3 loop reads CASRTPGEPWGYTF. CDR3 nucleotide sequence: TGTGCCAGCAGGACCCCGGGAGAACCCTGGGGCTACACCTTC.

The chain recombines TRBV6-1 with TRBJ1-1; D unclear. The CDR3 loop spans 14 amino acids. V lost 2 bases, J lost 0 bases, and 7 bases lay in between. Germline V gene lookup returns CDR1 MNHNS and CDR2 SASEGT. The CDR3 sequence: CASSETKLNTEAFF. The CDR3 DNA follows: TGTGCCAGCAGTGAAACGAAATTGAACACTGAAGCTTTCTTT.

This rearrangement joins TRBV2 to TRBJ1-6; 7 bases map to TRBD1. Per the germline V gene, CDR1 is SNHLY and CDR2 is FYNNEI. Trimming at V came to 2 bases and at J to 4 bases, leaving 11 bases not matched to a gene. The CDR3 spans 18 residues. Here the CDR3 DNA reads TGTGCCAGCAGTGAAACTATGGGGACAGAGAAATATAATTCACCCCTCCACTTT. Translation gives CASSETMGTEKYNSPLHF.

V gene TRBV6-1 combines with J gene TRBJ1-5, with a tentative D call TRBD1 (5 bases). CDR1 and CDR2 (germline): MNHNS, SASEGT. V gave up 6 bases and J gave up 6 bases, with 15 bases separating them. The CDR3 sequence is 14 residues long. The CDR3 here is CASSGRDGSQPQHF. The CDR3 coding sequence is TGTGCCAGCAGCGGCCGGGACGGATCTCAGCCCCAGCATTTT.

The rearrangement uses TRBV27 and TRBJ2-7, with 7 nucleotides matching TRBD1. Germline loops: CDR1 MNHEY, CDR2 SMNVEV (reference sequence). V dropped 4 bases and J dropped 7; count of bases not matched to a gene: 4. There are 12 residues in the CDR3. The CDR3 coding sequence is TGTGCCAGCAGTTCAGCAGGGGGAGAGCAGTACTTC. This encodes CASSSAGGEQYF.

The chain has TRBV28 and TRBJ2-3; 7 nucleotides agree with TRBD2. Germline CDR1 and CDR2: MDHEN and SYDVKM. With V trimmed by 7 bases and J by 5 bases, 9 bases remained unmatched. CDR3 length equals 14 residues. The CDR3 region has the DNA TGTGCCAGCACGGGGGAGGGCCATGTAGATACGCAGTATTTT. Translated: CASTGEGHVDTQYF.

This clone was detected only a few times. The V call is TRBV18, the J call TRBJ2-7, with no clear D. The CDR3 is 15 residues long. Germline CDR1 reads KGHSH; CDR2 reads LQKENI. Trimming removed 0 bases from V and 2 bases from J, with 11 bases in between. The CDR3 DNA follows: TGTGCCAGCTCACCACCCGACAACGGGCCCTACGAGCAGTACTTC. Translating gives CASSPPDNGPYEQYF.

The chain employs TRBV14 and TRBJ2-7, with a weak D call TRBD2 (5 bases). Looked up from germline, CDR1 is SGHDN and CDR2 is FVKESK. This CDR3 region has 16 residues. V was trimmed by 0 bases and J by 7 bases, leaving 19 bases between them. CDR3 nucleotides: TGTGCCAGCAGCCAAGAAGGGAGCCTACCCGATGGGGAGCAGTACTTC. Amino acids: CASSQEGSLPDGEQYF.

The chain uses TRBV27 and TRBJ2-2; D ambiguous. Trimming stripped 5 bases from V and 1 base from J, with 11 bases between. Germline-derived CDR1 and CDR2 are MNHEY and SMNVEV (reference sequence). The CDR3 is 15 residues long. DNA for the CDR3: TGTGCCAGCAGTCCTCTGCCCTTGAACACCGGGGAGCTGTTTTTT. It translates to CASSPLPLNTGELFF.

This clone was seen once. This sequence joins TRBV9 and TRBJ2-7; D may be TRBD1 or TRBD2 (6 bases each). V was clipped by 8 bases and J by 3 bases, with 15 bases between them. The CDR3 length is 13 residues. Germline V lookup: CDR1 SGDLS, CDR2 YYNGEE. CDR3 sequence reads: CASSPGADYEQYF. The CDR3 DNA follows: TGTGCCAGTTCACCGGGGGCAGACTACGAGCAGTACTTC.

This sequence joins TRBV9 and TRBJ2-1, with a possible D match to TRBD2 (5 bases). Germline V gene lookup returns CDR1 SGDLS and CDR2 YYNGEE. The CDR3 has 12 amino acids. V shed 5 bases and J shed 9 bases, with 12 bases lying between them. Written as DNA, the CDR3 is TGTGCCAGCAGTGATGAAGGGAGTGAGCAGTTCTTC. The encoded protein is CASSDEGSEQFF.

V gene TRBV27 combines with J gene TRBJ2-7, with 8 bases that match TRBD1. The CDR3 is made up of 14 amino acids. Germline loops: CDR1 MNHEY, CDR2 SMNVEV (reference sequence). V shed 0 bases and J 5 bases; nucleotides not matched to a gene: 3. CDR3: CASSLSGRGHEQYF. The CDR3 coding sequence is TGTGCCAGCAGTTTATCGGGCAGGGGGCACGAGCAGTACTTC.

The chain employs TRBV19 and TRBJ2-1; the match to TRBD2 covers 8 bases. Germline trimming cut 6 bases from V and 3 bases from J; bases unmatched to any gene: 4. Per the germline V gene, CDR1 is LNHDA and CDR2 is SQIVND (reference sequence). The CDR3 covers 14 residues. Here the CDR3 reads CASSAGGLYNEQFF. Here the CDR3 DNA reads TGTGCCAGTAGCGCGGGGGGCCTCTACAATGAGCAGTTCTTC.

The chain employs TRBV27 and TRBJ2-1, with D uncertain. V was clipped by 2 bases and J by 5 bases, with 7 bases between them. Germline values: CDR1 MNHEY, CDR2 SMNVEV (reference sequence). This CDR3 has 13 amino acids. CDR3 DNA: TGTGCCAGCAGTTTAACACTAAACAATGAGCAGTTCTTC. Translating gives CASSLTLNNEQFF.

This clone was seen more than once but under ten times. The chain employs TRBV4-3 and TRBJ2-1; possible D gene TRBD2, 6 bases. CDR3 length: 15 residues. Germline CDR1 reads LGHNA; CDR2 reads YSLEER. With 0 bases removed from V and 2 bases from J, the gap between germline ends came to 8 bases. The CDR3 nucleotides read TGCGCCAGCAGCCAAGACCGGGGGACCTACAATGAGCAGTTCTTC. Translation gives CASSQDRGTYNEQFF.

V is TRBV9 and J is TRBJ2-3, with 10 bases fitting TRBD2. Germline V lookup: CDR1 SGDLS, CDR2 YYNGEE. Trimming at V came to 5 bases and at J to 3 bases, leaving 6 bases not matched to a gene. The CDR3 has 15 amino acids. The CDR3 protein is CASSNSGGVTDTQYF. DNA for the CDR3: TGTGCCAGCAGTAACAGCGGGGGGGTGACAGATACGCAGTATTTT.

The J gene is TRBJ2-4, the V gene TRBV28; TRBD2 matches at 13 bases. The V gene end was trimmed by 4 bases and the J gene end by 9 bases; junction bases not matched to a gene: 15. The CDR3 has 18 residues. CDR1 MDHEN and CDR2 SYDVKM come from the germline V gene. The CDR3, as DNA: TGTGCCAGCAGTTGGGAGCGACTAGCGGGGGGAGGTTTTGCCATTCAGTACTTC. It translates to CASSWERLAGGGFAIQYF.

This clone was counted only a few times. The DNA of the CDR3 is TGTGCCAGCTCCGTGACAGGGTATAACACTGAAGCTTTCTTT. Its protein is CASSVTGYNTEAFF. The chain recombines TRBV28 with TRBJ1-1; 7 positions agree with TRBD1. Trimming removed 8 bases from V and 2 bases from J; junction bases left unmatched: 8. This CDR3 spans 14 amino acids. Germline CDR1 MDHEN, CDR2 SYDVKM.

The genes are TRBV7-8 and TRBJ1-4; 9 positions agree with TRBD1. Germline loops: CDR1 SGHVS, CDR2 FQNEAQ. This CDR3 contains 15 residues. Losses at the gene ends were 0 bases for V and 8 bases for J; bases not matched to a gene: 4. CDR3 sequence: CASSLAATGGEKLFF. The CDR3 nucleotides read TGTGCCAGCAGCTTAGCGGCCACAGGGGGCGAAAAACTGTTTTTT.

J is TRBJ2-7 and V is TRBV4-1; no firm D call. This CDR3 comprises 15 residues. Germline CDR1 reads MGHRA; CDR2 reads YSYEKL. Trimming left V 1 base short and J 0 bases short, with 10 bases between. Here the CDR3 DNA reads TGCGCCAGCAGCCAAGCGGACGGCAGCTCCTACGAGCAGTACTTC. Translating gives CASSQADGSSYEQYF.

The rearrangement links TRBV28 to TRBJ2-2; 9 positions agree with TRBD1. The V segment lost 8 bases and the J segment 4 bases; nucleotides outside the gene matches: 11. This CDR3 is 16 amino acids long. CDR1 MDHEN and CDR2 SYDVKM come from the germline V gene. CDR3 loop: CASALVGQGRTGELFF. CDR3 bases: TGTGCCAGCGCCCTAGTCGGACAGGGGCGCACCGGGGAGCTGTTTTTT.

The rearrangement uses TRBV28 and TRBJ2-7; 9 positions match TRBD1. The V gene end was trimmed by 4 bases and the J gene end by 6 bases; junction bases not matched to a gene: 7. CDR3 length: 14 residues. Germline lookup yields CDR1 MDHEN and CDR2 SYDVKM. The CDR3 DNA reads as TGTGCCAGCAGTTCATGGACAGGGGAGGGCGAGCAGTACTTC. It is translated as CASSSWTGEGEQYF. Looking up the rest from reference TRBV28 and TRBJ2-7 gives the full variable domain: DVKVTQSSRYLVKRTGEKVFLECVQDMDHENMFWYRQDPGLGLRLIYFSYDVKMKEKGDIPEGYSVSREKKERFSLILESASTNQTSMYLCASSSWTGEGEQYFGPGTRLTVT.